Shown below are 10 T cell receptor beta chains from a single sample sequenced in a study of pediatric ulcerative colitis. During colonoscopy, one to two rectal pinch biopsies were collected. The protocol was immunoSEQ multiplex PCR, while the TCRdb copy is restricted to in-frame clones and leaves out a portion. The repertoire holds 44,000 or so clones, with over 70% as singletons. What was sequenced was gut tissue. The receptors shown here come from a girl between 10 and 17 years old with moderate ulcerative colitis.

The chain couples TRBV6-5 to TRBJ1-1, with D perhaps TRBD1 (6 bases). Germline assignment: CDR1 MNHEY and CDR2 SVGAGI. Trimming removed 11 bases at V and 2 bases at J, with 18 bases between. This CDR3 region has 14 residues. The CDR3 loop is CAVGPGAANTEAFF. In nucleotides, the CDR3 is TGTGCCGTTGGTCCAGGGGCCGCTAACACTGAAGCTTTCTTT.

The CDR3 nucleotides are TGTGCCAGCAGCTTAGACAGGGGCGAAGAGCAGTACTTC. Amino acid sequence: CASSLDRGEEQYF. The chain recombines TRBV7-7 with TRBJ2-7; the match to TRBD1 covers 7 bases. The CDR3 covers 13 residues. Germline CDR1 is SSHAT and CDR2 is FNYEAQ (reference sequence). Trimming removed 1 base from V and 7 bases from J; junction bases left unmatched: 4.

The DNA of the CDR3 is TGTGCCAGCAGCTTGAGGGACAGCCCTTTTAACATTCAGTACTTC. Protein sequence: CASSLRDSPFNIQYF. The chain couples TRBV5-6 to TRBJ2-4, with 7 nucleotides matching TRBD1. Germline-derived CDR1 and CDR2 are SGHDT and YYEEEE. With V trimmed by 1 base and J by 7 bases, 8 bases remained unmatched. The CDR3 has 15 residues.

The chain recombines TRBV11-2 with TRBJ2-7; no clear D. Trimming left V 0 bases short and J 5 bases short, with 8 bases between. CDR3 length equals 13 residues. CDR1 is SGHAT and CDR2 is FQNNGV in the germline V gene. CDR3 amino acids: CASSLDLADEQYF. The CDR3 DNA is TGTGCCAGCAGCTTAGACCTGGCTGACGAGCAGTACTTC.

This sequence joins TRBV7-2 and TRBJ2-3; possibly TRBD1 for D (6 bases). Germline values: CDR1 SGHTA, CDR2 FQGNSA. Trimming removed 1 base from V and 1 base from J, with 9 bases in between. The CDR3 runs 15 residues. The DNA for the CDR3 is TGTGCCAGCAGCTTAGGGCAGGGGCGCACAGATACGCAGTATTTT. Amino acid sequence: CASSLGQGRTDTQYF.

The CDR3 DNA sequence: TGTGCCAGCAGCTTAGTCTTAGGGTCTGGCGAGCAGTACTTC. The encoded protein is CASSLVLGSGEQYF. The chain combines TRBV7-8 with TRBJ2-7, with no clear D. The V end lost 1 base, the J end lost 6 bases, and 13 bases lay between the germline ends. CDR3 length: 14 residues. CDR1 is SGHVS, CDR2 FQNEAQ, per germline.

CDR3 amino acids: CASSGDISTDTQYF. CDR3 DNA sequence: TGTGCCAGCAGTGGGGATATTAGCACAGATACGCAGTATTTT. The rearrangement links TRBV25-1 to TRBJ2-3; D is ambiguous. This CDR3 region has 14 residues. Deletions cut 4 bases from V and 0 bases from J, with 8 bases between. In germline, CDR1 is MGHDK, CDR2 SYGVNS.

V usage is TRBV7-2 and J usage is TRBJ2-3; D may correspond to TRBD1 or TRBD2 (5 bases each). The germline V gene encodes CDR1 SGHTA and CDR2 FQGNSA. The germline V and J ends were trimmed by 1 base and 0 bases, with 20 bases remaining between them. This CDR3 contains 19 residues. CDR3 sequence (DNA): TGTGCCAGCAGCTTAGTGTCTAGCTGGACACAAGGCAGCACAGATACGCAGTATTTT. The encoded protein is CASSLVSSWTQGSTDTQYF.

The chain combines TRBV18 with TRBJ1-1; 7 bases agree with TRBD1. Germline values: CDR1 KGHSH, CDR2 LQKENI. CDR3 size: 15 residues. The ends lost 3 bases at V and 1 base at J; junction bases unmatched: 5. CDR3: CASSPSGGSNTEAFF. The CDR3 nucleotides read TGTGCCAGCTCACCCTCAGGGGGTTCGAACACTGAAGCTTTCTTT.

V is TRBV18 and J is TRBJ1-1; D gene unclear. This CDR3 contains 16 residues. Trimming took off 0 bases at V and 6 bases at J, with 17 bases between the two ends. Per germline, CDR1 KGHSH and CDR2 LQKENI. Here the CDR3 DNA reads TGTGCCAGCTCACCACCTTCAGGCTCCCTGTGGGCTGAAGCTTTCTTT. It specifies CASSPPSGSLWAEAFF.